This TCR beta chain was retrieved from a study of cytomegalovirus exposure and HLA in healthy donors. Worth noting for this clone: No antigen is known for it.

PCR employed 60 Vbeta and 13 Jbeta primers. The table came from immunoSEQ multiplex PCR; TCRdb's copy has only in-frame clones and leaves some out. The sample contains some 150,000 clones, roughly 72% of which appear only once. The germline CDR1 and CDR2 sequences are SGHAT and FQDESV (reference sequence). Trimming cost V 1 base and J 1 base, with 10 bases left between them. This CDR3 contains 15 residues. Study findings and constraints: In vitro, three CMV-associated chains proved specific for CMV antigens. Previous analysis showed most TCR beta V segments were productive about 90% or about 30% of the time.

The receptor comes from a young man in good health and CMV-seronegative. The J gene is TRBJ2-5, the V gene TRBV11-1, with D possibly being TRBD1 (5 bases). Specimen: PBMCs. CDR3 amino acids: CASSLGFDSQETQYF. DNA of the CDR3: TGTGCCAGCAGCTTAGGGTTCGACAGCCAAGAGACCCAGTACTTC.